This is a list of T cell receptor beta chains from one sample in a study of blood T cells in healthy people across ages. TCRdb reprocessed the 5' RACE reads with MiXCR, giving one entry per CDR3 protein. The profile shows roughly 650,000 distinct CDR3 sequences, approximately 29% of them singletons. The sequenced material came from blood. The receptor source for this set is a woman of 80 years or more in good health. The CDR3 runs from the conserved cysteine through the conserved F or W. Fields, in order: D gene, V gene, J gene, clone size, CDR3 protein, CDR3 DNA. D genes are given only for firm matches. Clone size is stated in some rows and not others, as once, few, many or a class when expanded.

d_call: TRBD1
v_call: TRBV5-1
j_call: TRBJ2-7
clone_size: NA
cdr3_aa: CASSLADRFLYEQYF
cdr3_nt: TGCGCCAGCAGCTTGGCGGACAGGTTCCTCTACGAGCAGTACTTC

d_call: NA
v_call: TRBV3-1
j_call: TRBJ1-2
clone_size: NA
cdr3_aa: CTSSQAVSTTPWGYTF
cdr3_nt: TGTACCAGCAGCCAGGCGGTGTCCACAACCCCATGGGGCTACACCTTC

d_call: TRBD1
v_call: TRBV20-1
j_call: TRBJ2-7
clone_size: few
cdr3_aa: CSARESRTGGYEQYF
cdr3_nt: TGCAGTGCTAGGGAGTCTAGGACAGGGGGTTACGAGCAGTACTTC

d_call: NA
v_call: TRBV4-3
j_call: TRBJ2-6
clone_size: NA
cdr3_aa: CASSQDDWTGANVLTF
cdr3_nt: TGCGCCAGCAGCCAAGACGATTGGACTGGGGCCAACGTCCTGACTTTC

d_call: NA
v_call: TRBV4-2
j_call: TRBJ2-3
clone_size: NA
cdr3_aa: CASSQDQRLDTLRGTDTQYF
cdr3_nt: TGTGCCAGCAGCCAAGATCAAAGGTTGGACACCCTTCGGGGCACAGATACGCAGTATTTT

d_call: TRBD2
v_call: TRBV7-2
j_call: TRBJ2-3
clone_size: many
cdr3_aa: CASSWMGTSGGDTDTQYF
cdr3_nt: TGTGCCAGCAGCTGGATGGGGACTAGCGGGGGCGATACAGATACGCAGTATTTT

d_call: NA
v_call: TRBV20-1
j_call: TRBJ1-2
clone_size: NA
cdr3_aa: CSAPRDGGRGSGYTF
cdr3_nt: TGCAGTGCGCCACGGGACGGGGGAAGAGGAAGTGGCTACACCTTC

d_call: NA
v_call: TRBV7-6
j_call: TRBJ2-3
clone_size: many
cdr3_aa: CASSASEGDTQYF
cdr3_nt: TGTGCCAGCAGCGCCTCAGAGGGAGATACGCAGTATTTT

d_call: NA
v_call: TRBV7-2
j_call: TRBJ1-6
clone_size: many
cdr3_aa: CASGGSSYNSPLHF
cdr3_nt: TGTGCCAGCGGAGGGAGCTCCTATAATTCACCCCTCCACTTT

d_call: TRBD1
v_call: TRBV5-1
j_call: TRBJ2-5
clone_size: many
cdr3_aa: CASSPRTGNRETQYF
cdr3_nt: TGCGCCAGCAGCCCTAGGACAGGTAACCGCGAGACCCAGTACTTC

d_call: NA
v_call: TRBV15
j_call: TRBJ1-5
clone_size: NA
cdr3_aa: CATSRDHEQPQHF
cdr3_nt: TGTGCCACCAGCAGAGATCATGAACAGCCCCAGCATTTT

d_call: NA
v_call: TRBV12-3/TRBV12-4
j_call: TRBJ2-3
clone_size: NA
cdr3_aa: CASSLGGSGVRADTEYF
cdr3_nt: TGCGCCAGCAGTTTAGGAGGGTCAGGGGTGCGGGCAGATACGGAATATTTT

d_call: NA
v_call: TRBV2
j_call: TRBJ1-5
clone_size: NA
cdr3_aa: CASTWGQADQPQHF
cdr3_nt: TGTGCCAGCACCTGGGGACAAGCTGATCAGCCCCAGCATTTT

d_call: NA
v_call: TRBV5-1
j_call: TRBJ2-5
clone_size: NA
cdr3_aa: CASRQGTVEETQYF
cdr3_nt: TGCGCCAGCAGGCAGGGAACCGTTGAAGAGACCCAGTACTTC

d_call: NA
v_call: TRBV10-3
j_call: TRBJ1-1
clone_size: NA
cdr3_aa: CAISESTRSPGAFF
cdr3_nt: TGTGCCATCAGTGAGTCTACGAGAAGCCCCGGGGCTTTCTTT